This entry lists 15 T cell receptor beta chains sequenced from one sample in a study of blood T cell repertoires in COVID-19. The data were produced by immunoSEQ multiplex PCR, yet TCRdb's version contains in-frame clones alone and is incomplete. Of 200,000 to 250,000 clones in the sample, around four fifths were seen once. The sequencing sample was made of peripheral blood. Receptor source: an elderly woman with active or convalescent COVID-19.

The rearrangement links TRBV19 to TRBJ2-3; tentative D call: TRBD1 (6 bases). Between the trimmed V and J ends, which lost 6 bases and 4 bases, there was a span of 20 bases. The germline V gene encodes CDR1 LNHDA and CDR2 SQIVND (reference sequence). CDR3 length: 16 amino acids. The DNA for the CDR3 is TGTGCCAGTAGCGCCGACAGAGGGGGTGGAGCAGATACGCAGTATTTT. As protein: CASSADRGGGADTQYF.

The chain recombines TRBV7-9 with TRBJ1-1; TRBD1 might be the D (6 bases). This CDR3 is 15 amino acids long. Trimming left V 6 bases short and J 5 bases short, with 19 bases between. Germline values: CDR1 SEHNR, CDR2 FQNEAQ (reference sequence). CDR3 region: CASRDQGIGRTEAFF. The DNA for the CDR3 is TGTGCCAGCAGAGACCAGGGGATAGGACGGACTGAAGCTTTCTTT.

The chain uses TRBV9 and TRBJ2-2; unclear D gene. Per germline, CDR1 SGDLS and CDR2 YYNGEE. Trimming removed 0 bases at V and 3 bases at J, with 6 bases between. This CDR3 comprises 14 residues. Here the CDR3 DNA reads TGTGCCAGCAGCGTAGGCGGAGACACCGGGGAGCTGTTTTTT. This sequence encodes CASSVGGDTGELFF.

This clone has only one observation. The gene calls are TRBV25-1 and TRBJ1-2; 10 nucleotides match TRBD1. Germline CDR1 is MGHDK and CDR2 is SYGVNS. V shed 2 bases, J shed 4 bases, and the junction held 4 bases outside the gene matches. CDR3 length: 15 amino acids. CDR3 DNA sequence: TGTGCCAGCAGTGAAGACAGGGGGCTTGGCTATGGCTACACCTTC. It codes for CASSEDRGLGYGYTF.

The rearrangement uses TRBV7-6 and TRBJ2-5, with TRBD1 as a possible D gene (5 bases). The CDR3 contains 14 residues. Germline V gene sequence: CDR1 SGHVS, CDR2 FNYEAQ. V lost 5 bases and J 13 bases, leaving 23 bases between the germline ends. The CDR3 bases are TGTGCCAGCAGCCCCAGGGTTGTATTAGCAGAAGTGTACTTC. This gives the protein CASSPRVVLAEVYF.

The rearrangement joins TRBV2 to TRBJ1-2; D not certain. This CDR3 is 14 amino acids long. Germline V gives CDR1 SNHLY, CDR2 FYNNEI. V lost 5 bases, J lost 8 bases, and 18 bases lay in between. This CDR3 reads CASSSSGGRGGYTF. The DNA of the CDR3 is TGTGCCAGCAGTAGTTCGGGAGGCCGAGGAGGCTACACCTTC.

The chain links TRBV3-1 (or the pseudogene TRBV3-2) to TRBJ2-5, with 16 bases fitting TRBD2. Germline V gives CDR1 LGHDT, CDR2 YNNKEL (reference sequence). This CDR3 region has 16 residues. V trimming: 4 bases; J trimming: 3 bases; junction bases outside the gene matches: 2. CDR3 sequence (DNA): TGTGCCAGCAGCCGAGGGACTAGCGGGAGGGAAGAGACCCAGTACTTC. It translates to CASSRGTSGREETQYF.

The chain joins TRBV21-1 to TRBJ2-1; the table's TRBD2 call for D was not verified on the DNA. TRBV21-1 is a pseudogene. The CDR3 sequence is 15 residues long. Written as DNA, the CDR3 is TGTGCCAGCCTGAGGCCCCCCGAGGGATCGAATGAGCAGTTCTTC. Its protein product is CASLRPPEGSNEQFF.

This rearrangement joins TRBV29-1 to TRBJ2-1; 11 positions match TRBD2. This CDR3 spans 13 amino acids. V gave up 4 bases and J gave up 7 bases; unmatched junction bases: 3. CDR1 is SQVTM and CDR2 is ANQGSEA in the germline V gene. For the CDR3, the DNA is TGCAGCGTTGCTAGCGGGAGGTGGAATGAGCAGTTCTTC. This codes for CSVASGRWNEQFF.

The V and J genes are TRBV7-8 and TRBJ2-3; TRBD2 matches at 9 bases. The CDR3 totals 18 residues. Losses at the gene ends were 1 base for V and 5 bases for J; bases not matched to a gene: 13. Germline V gene sequence: CDR1 SGHVS, CDR2 FQNEAQ. The CDR3 here is CASSLGPRAGGPLDTQYF. CDR3 DNA sequence: TGTGCCAGCAGCTTAGGCCCTCGGGCGGGGGGGCCTTTAGATACGCAGTATTTT.

The V call is TRBV4-1, the J call TRBJ2-5, with 7 bases identical to TRBD2. The J segment lost 7 bases and the V segment lost 0 bases, leaving 8 bases of the junction unmatched. Germline V gene data show CDR1 as MGHRA and CDR2 as YSYEKL. The CDR3 contains 15 residues. CDR3 loop: CASSQDSREGGTQYF. For the CDR3, the DNA is TGCGCCAGCAGCCAAGATAGCAGGGAGGGCGGGACCCAGTACTTC.

This clone has only one observation. This specimen includes other DNA sequences encoding the same CDR3. The genes are TRBV5-1 and TRBJ1-1, with a weak D call TRBD1 (5 bases). The CDR3 runs 13 residues. Trimming cost V 5 bases and J 2 bases, with 10 bases left between them. Germline V gene sequence: CDR1 SGHRS, CDR2 YFSETQ. The CDR3 here is CASRSQGNTEAFF. The CDR3 nucleotides read TGCGCCAGCAGATCGCAGGGTAACACTGAAGCTTTCTTT.

The gene calls are TRBV9 and TRBJ1-1; TRBD1 aligns across 7 bases. CDR3 length: 15 residues. With V trimmed by 0 bases and J by 7 bases, 9 bases remained unmatched. Germline lookup yields CDR1 SGDLS and CDR2 YYNGEE. The DNA for the CDR3 is TGTGCCAGCAGCGTAGAGGGGGCGGTCGCCCGTGAAGCTTTCTTT. It encodes CASSVEGAVAREAFF.

The chain is built from TRBV19 and TRBJ2-4; 7 bases align to TRBD1. This CDR3 comprises 14 residues. Trimming took 4 bases from V and 6 from J; bases not matched to a gene: 6. Germline V CDR1 and CDR2: LNHDA, SQIVND (reference sequence). This CDR3 is CASSNPGDRNIQYF. CDR3 DNA: TGTGCCAGTAGTAACCCCGGGGACAGAAACATTCAGTACTTC.

This clone showed up just a few times. The chain is built from TRBV24-1 and TRBJ1-5; TRBD1 matches 7 bases. J gave up 2 bases and V 5 bases, and 17 bases lay outside the gene matches. In germline, CDR1 is KGHDR, CDR2 SFDVKD. The CDR3 is 19 residues long. The CDR3 DNA is TGTGCCACCAGTGTGTGTAGGGGGCGCGTGGGGTATGGCAATCAGCCCCAGCATTTT. As protein: CATSVCRGRVGYGNQPQHF.